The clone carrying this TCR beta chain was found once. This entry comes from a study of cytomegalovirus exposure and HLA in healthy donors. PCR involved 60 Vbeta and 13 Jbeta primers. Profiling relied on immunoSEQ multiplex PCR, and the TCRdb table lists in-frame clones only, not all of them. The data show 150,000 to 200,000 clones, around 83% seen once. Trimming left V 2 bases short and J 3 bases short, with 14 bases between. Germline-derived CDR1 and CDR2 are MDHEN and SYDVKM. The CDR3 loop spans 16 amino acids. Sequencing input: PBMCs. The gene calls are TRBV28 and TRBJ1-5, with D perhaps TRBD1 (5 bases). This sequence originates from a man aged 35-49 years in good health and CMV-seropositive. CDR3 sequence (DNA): TGTGCCAGCAGTTTAACACAGCCAGGGAACAATCAGCCCCAGCATTTT. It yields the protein CASSLTQPGNNQPQHF.